This T cell receptor (beta chain) was captured by sequencing in a study of CD8 T cells in ankylosing spondylitis (dated by TCRdb to between 2016 and 2019). For the study in its entirety: T cell receptor beta repertoires were profiled in healthy donors and ankylosing spondylitis patients so that disease-linked TCR variants could be found. Peripheral blood was sampled, and synovial fluid was also collected from ankylosing spondylitis patients. In total, the full study cohort was made up of about 99 healthy donors and 25 ankylosing spondylitis patients.

Sequencing relied on an Illumina HiSeq 2500. Quantitative 5'-RACE with molecular barcodes was used to prepare TCR beta libraries. The study's own analysis went as follows. Disease-linked TCR variants were identified with a new computational method built on a probabilistic model of VDJ rearrangement. The public reads were run again by TCRdb, first through fastp at Q25 and then through MiXCR, and only productive beta chains were kept. Each record represents a unique CDR3 protein, reported with the most common genes and DNA among its rows. TCRdb's processing, not the study's, gives the V and J calls here. This sample gives approximately 100,000 distinct CDR3 sequences in total; over 6.5% of them show up just once. Approximately 9.9% of the sample goes to the ten largest clones. In the case of this clonotype: Its antigen specificity is not known. No much larger clone exists at a distance of one base, and base qualities are not known.

CDR1 and CDR2, per the germline V gene (reference sequence), are MNHEY and SMNVEV. The CDR3, from cysteine to phenylalanine, totals 20 residues. Just CDR3 DNA is preserved here, 60 bases in frame from base 1. Germline trimming amounts to 7 bases on V and 0 bases on J, with 15 as the count of junction bases outside the gene matches. Findings and caveats that apply to the study as a whole: In peripheral blood, the disease-linked clones were found at relatively low frequencies and had a CD8+ phenotype. Blood from ankylosing spondylitis patients appeared to be characterized by a TCR beta motif composed of about eight highly homologous amino acid variants. Some motif variants were previously reported in synovial fluid and blood of reactive arthritis patients, suggesting common disease-initiation mechanisms. According to the report, matched synovial fluid samples from ankylosing spondylitis patients were significantly enriched for the disease-linked clones.

The chain joins TRBV27 to TRBJ2-1, with 13 bases matching TRBD2. Sequencing used blood, either unsorted or a sorted T cell fraction (not recorded which). This receptor was taken from a male donor with ankylosing spondylitis or in good health (not recorded which). The CDR3: CASTPRVPGLAGSSYNEQFF. At the DNA level, the sequence is TGTGCCAGCACCCCTCGGGTCCCGGGACTAGCGGGGAGCTCCTACAATGAGCAGTTCTTC.